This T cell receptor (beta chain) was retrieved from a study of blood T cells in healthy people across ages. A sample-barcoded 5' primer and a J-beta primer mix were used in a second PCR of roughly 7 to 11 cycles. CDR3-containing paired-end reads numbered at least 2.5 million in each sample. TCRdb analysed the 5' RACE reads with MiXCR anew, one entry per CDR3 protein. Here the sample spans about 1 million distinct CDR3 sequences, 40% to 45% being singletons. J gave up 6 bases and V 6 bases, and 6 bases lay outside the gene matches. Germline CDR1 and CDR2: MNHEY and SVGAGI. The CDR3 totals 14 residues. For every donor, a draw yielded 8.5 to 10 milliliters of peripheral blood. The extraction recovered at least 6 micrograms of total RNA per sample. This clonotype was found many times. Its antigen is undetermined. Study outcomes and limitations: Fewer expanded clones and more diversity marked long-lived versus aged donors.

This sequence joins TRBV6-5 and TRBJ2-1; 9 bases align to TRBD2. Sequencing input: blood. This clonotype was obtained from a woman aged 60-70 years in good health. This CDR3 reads CASSSLAGLNEQFF. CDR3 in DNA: TGTGCCAGCAGCTCACTAGCGGGTCTCAATGAGCAGTTCTTC.